These 3 T cell receptor beta chains came from one sample sequenced in a study of blood T cell repertoires in COVID-19 (dated by TCRdb to about 2020). Receptor amplification or capture employed the immunoSEQ multiplex PCR assay. What TCRdb holds here is the immuneACCESS table cut down to in-frame rearrangements. Part of the clones is not present; checked against another copy, under half of the missing clones reflect an unresolved V gene, and the others are unexplained. In all, the sample holds approximately 63,000 clones, and around 87% of those were seen once. Clones ranked in the top ten supply over 15% of the sample. The sample comprised peripheral blood. The receptors were gathered from a woman in her fifties or sixties with COVID-19, enrolled during active disease.

The V call is TRBV3-1 (or the pseudogene TRBV3-2), the J call TRBJ1-6, with 8 bases that match TRBD1. The CDR3 runs to 18 residues. The V and J ends lost 4 bases and 4 bases, in that order; junction bases with no gene match: 12. Looked up from germline, CDR1 is LGHDT and CDR2 is YNNKEL (reference sequence). The CDR3 nucleotides are TGTGCCAGCAGCCGGACCGAGGGACAGGAGATATATAATTCACCCCTCCACTTT. It specifies CASSRTEGQEIYNSPLHF.

The gene calls are TRBV15 and TRBJ2-5; D is unclear. The CDR3 has 13 amino acids. With 0 bases removed from V and 2 bases from J, the gap between germline ends came to 4 bases. The V gene's germline CDR1 is LNHNV and CDR2 YYDKDF (reference sequence). The CDR3 nucleotides are TGTGCCACCAGCAGAGATAATCAAGAGACCCAGTACTTC. Its translation is CATSRDNQETQYF.

In its sample, this clone was seen once. The gene calls are TRBV7-2 and TRBJ2-1, with TRBD2 as a possible D gene (6 bases). CDR1 SGHTA and CDR2 FQGNSA come from the germline V gene. The CDR3 runs 16 residues. V shed 5 bases and J shed 6 bases, with 20 bases lying between them. The chain's CDR3 is CASSPRDLTTRNEQFF. CDR3 nucleotides: TGTGCCAGCAGCCCCCGGGACTTAACAACTCGCAATGAGCAGTTCTTC.